This TCR beta chain comes out of a study of blood T cell repertoires in COVID-19. Study-wide context: The United States, Italy and Spain supplied acute and convalescent COVID-19 samples. PBMCs, B-cell-depleted T cells, or T cells provided the cDNA or gDNA that made up the material.

CDR1 LNHDA and CDR2 SQIVND come from the germline V gene (reference sequence). The CDR3 loop spans 13 amino acids. Trimming cost V 9 bases and J 1 base, with 10 bases left between them. Original analysis: Counts of nucleated cells, estimated from reference gene primer amplification, were obtained. Produced via immunoSEQ multiplex PCR; TCRdb's table is partial and in-frame only. That table supplies the V and J calls and clone size; D and trimming were determined from the DNA. The sample contains about 200,000 clones, roughly 87% of which appear only once. The source material was peripheral blood. The receptor was derived from a man aged 35-49 years with active or convalescent COVID-19. The chain carries TRBV19 and TRBJ1-3; D perhaps matches TRBD1 (6 bases). The CDR3 region is CASSGVSGNTIYF. The CDR3 DNA follows: TGTGCCAGCTCAGGGGTTTCTGGAAACACCATATATTTT.